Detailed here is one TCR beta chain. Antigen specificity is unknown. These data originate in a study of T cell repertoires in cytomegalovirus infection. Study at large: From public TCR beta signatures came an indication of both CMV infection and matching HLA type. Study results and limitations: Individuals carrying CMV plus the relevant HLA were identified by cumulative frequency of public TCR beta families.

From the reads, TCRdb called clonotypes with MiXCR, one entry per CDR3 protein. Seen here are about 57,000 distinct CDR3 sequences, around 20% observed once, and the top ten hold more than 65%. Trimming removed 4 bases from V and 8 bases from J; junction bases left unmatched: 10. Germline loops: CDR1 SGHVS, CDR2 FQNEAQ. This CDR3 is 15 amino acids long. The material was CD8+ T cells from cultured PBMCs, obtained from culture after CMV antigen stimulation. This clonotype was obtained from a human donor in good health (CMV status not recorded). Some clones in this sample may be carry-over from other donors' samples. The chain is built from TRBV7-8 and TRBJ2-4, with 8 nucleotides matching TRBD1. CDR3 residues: CASSSTPDRDHIQYF. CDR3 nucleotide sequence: TGTGCCAGCAGCTCCACACCGGACAGGGACCACATTCAGTACTTC.